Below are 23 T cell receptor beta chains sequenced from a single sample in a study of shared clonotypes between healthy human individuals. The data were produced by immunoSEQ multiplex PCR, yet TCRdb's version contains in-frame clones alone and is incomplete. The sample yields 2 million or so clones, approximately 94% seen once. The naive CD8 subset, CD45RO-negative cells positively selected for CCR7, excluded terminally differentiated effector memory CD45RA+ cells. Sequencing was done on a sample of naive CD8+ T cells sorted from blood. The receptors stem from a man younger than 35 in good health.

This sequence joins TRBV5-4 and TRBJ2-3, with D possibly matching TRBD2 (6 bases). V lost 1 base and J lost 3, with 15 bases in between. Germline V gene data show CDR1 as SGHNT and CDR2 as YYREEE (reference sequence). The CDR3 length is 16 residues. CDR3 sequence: CASSLPGGGVTDTQYF. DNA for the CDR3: TGTGCCAGCAGCTTGCCGGGCGGAGGGGTGACAGATACGCAGTATTTT.

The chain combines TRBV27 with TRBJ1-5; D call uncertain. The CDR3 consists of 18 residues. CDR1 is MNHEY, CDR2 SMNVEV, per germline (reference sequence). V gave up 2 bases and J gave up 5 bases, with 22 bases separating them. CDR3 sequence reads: CASSLASGSSGGDQPQHF. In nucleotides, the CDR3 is TGTGCCAGCAGTTTAGCGTCGGGATCGTCAGGTGGGGATCAGCCCCAGCATTTT.

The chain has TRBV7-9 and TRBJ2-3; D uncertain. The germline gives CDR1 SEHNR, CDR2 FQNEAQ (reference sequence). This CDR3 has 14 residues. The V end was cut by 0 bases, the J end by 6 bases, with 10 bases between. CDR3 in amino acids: CASSLAFGWDTQYF. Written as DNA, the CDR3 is TGTGCCAGCAGCTTAGCATTCGGCTGGGATACGCAGTATTTT.

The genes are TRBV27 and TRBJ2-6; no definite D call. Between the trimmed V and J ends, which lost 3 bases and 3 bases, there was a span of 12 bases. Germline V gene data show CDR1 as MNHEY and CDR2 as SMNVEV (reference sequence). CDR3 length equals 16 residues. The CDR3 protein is CASSFYRVGGANVLTF. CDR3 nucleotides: TGTGCCAGCAGTTTCTATCGGGTAGGTGGGGCCAACGTCCTGACTTTC. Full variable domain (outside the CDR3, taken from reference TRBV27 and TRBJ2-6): EAQVTQNPRYLITVTGKKLTVTCSQNMNHEYMSWYRQDPGLGLRQIYYSMNVEVTDKGDVPEGYKVSRKEKRNFPLILESPSPNQTSLYFCASSFYRVGGANVLTFGAGSRLTVL.

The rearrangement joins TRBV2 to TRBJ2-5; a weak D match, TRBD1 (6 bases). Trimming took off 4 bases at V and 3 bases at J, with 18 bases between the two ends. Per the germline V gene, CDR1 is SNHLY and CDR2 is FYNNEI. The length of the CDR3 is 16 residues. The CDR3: CASSAPQQGWEETQYF. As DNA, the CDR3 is TGTGCCAGCAGTGCCCCTCAACAGGGTTGGGAAGAGACCCAGTACTTC. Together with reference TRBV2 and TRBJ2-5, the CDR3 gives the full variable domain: EPEVTQTPSHQVTQMGQEVILRCVPISNHLYFYWYRQILGQKVEFLVSFYNNEISEKSEIFDDQFSVERPDGSNFTLKIRSTKLEDSAMYFCASSAPQQGWEETQYFGPGTRLLVL.

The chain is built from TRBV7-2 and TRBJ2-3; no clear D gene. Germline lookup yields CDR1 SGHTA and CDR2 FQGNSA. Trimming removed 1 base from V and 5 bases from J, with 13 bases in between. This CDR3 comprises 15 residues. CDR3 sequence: CASSLDLGFLDTQYF. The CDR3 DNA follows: TGTGCCAGCAGCTTAGATCTCGGTTTCTTAGATACGCAGTATTTT.

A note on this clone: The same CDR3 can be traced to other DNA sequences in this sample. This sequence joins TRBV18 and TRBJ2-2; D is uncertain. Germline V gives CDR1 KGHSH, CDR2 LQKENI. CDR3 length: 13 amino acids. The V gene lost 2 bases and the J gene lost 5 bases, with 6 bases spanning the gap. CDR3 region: CASSPGLTGELFF. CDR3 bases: TGTGCCAGCTCACCAGGGTTGACCGGGGAGCTGTTTTTT.

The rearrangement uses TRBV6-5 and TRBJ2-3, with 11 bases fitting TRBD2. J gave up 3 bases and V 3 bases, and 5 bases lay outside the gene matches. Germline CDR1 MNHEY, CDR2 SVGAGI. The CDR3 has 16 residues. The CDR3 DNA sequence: TGTGCCAGCAGTTATTATAGCGGGGGGGCTACAGATACGCAGTATTTT. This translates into CASSYYSGGATDTQYF.

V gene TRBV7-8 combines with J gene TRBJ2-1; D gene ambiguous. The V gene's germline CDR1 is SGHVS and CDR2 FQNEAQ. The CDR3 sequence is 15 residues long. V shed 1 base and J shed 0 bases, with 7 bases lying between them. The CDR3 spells CASSLVFGSYNEQFF. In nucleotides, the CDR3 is TGTGCCAGCAGCTTAGTCTTTGGCTCCTACAATGAGCAGTTCTTC.

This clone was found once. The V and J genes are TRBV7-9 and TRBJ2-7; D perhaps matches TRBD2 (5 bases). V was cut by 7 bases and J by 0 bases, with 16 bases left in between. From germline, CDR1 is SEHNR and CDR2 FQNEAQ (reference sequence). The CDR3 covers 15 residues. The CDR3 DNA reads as TGTGCCAGCATAGCTTACCTGGGAGACTCCTACGAGCAGTACTTC. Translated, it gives CASIAYLGDSYEQYF.

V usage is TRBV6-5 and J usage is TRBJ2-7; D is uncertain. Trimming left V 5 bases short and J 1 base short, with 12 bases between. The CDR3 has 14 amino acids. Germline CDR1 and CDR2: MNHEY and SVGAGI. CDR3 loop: CASSHSDASYEQYF. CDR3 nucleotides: TGTGCCAGCAGTCACAGCGACGCATCCTACGAGCAGTACTTC.

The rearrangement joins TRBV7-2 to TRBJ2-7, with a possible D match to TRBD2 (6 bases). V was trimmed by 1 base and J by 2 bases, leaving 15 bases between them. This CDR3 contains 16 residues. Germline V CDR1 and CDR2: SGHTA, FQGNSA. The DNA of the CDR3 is TGTGCCAGCAGCTTAGTGTGGGCTAGCGAAACCTACGAGCAGTACTTC. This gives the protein CASSLVWASETYEQYF.

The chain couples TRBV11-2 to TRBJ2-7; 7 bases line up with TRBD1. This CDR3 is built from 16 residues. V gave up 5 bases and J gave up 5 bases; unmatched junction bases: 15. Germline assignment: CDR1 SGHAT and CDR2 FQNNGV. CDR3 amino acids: CASSPPLTGVKHEQYF. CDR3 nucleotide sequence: TGTGCCAGCAGCCCACCCCTCACAGGGGTGAAGCACGAGCAGTACTTC. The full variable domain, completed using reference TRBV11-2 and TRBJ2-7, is EAGVAQSPRYKIIEKRQSVAFWCNPISGHATLYWYQQILGQGPKLLIQFQNNGVVDDSQLPKDRFSAERLKGVDSTLKIQPAKLEDSAVYLCASSPPLTGVKHEQYFGPGTRLTVT.

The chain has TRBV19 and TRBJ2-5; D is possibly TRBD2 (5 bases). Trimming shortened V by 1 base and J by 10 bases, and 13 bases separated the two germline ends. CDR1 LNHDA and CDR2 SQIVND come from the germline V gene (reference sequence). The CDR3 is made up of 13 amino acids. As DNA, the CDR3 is TGTGCCAGTAGTATAGTGCAGAGTCGGGACCAGTACTTC. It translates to CASSIVQSRDQYF. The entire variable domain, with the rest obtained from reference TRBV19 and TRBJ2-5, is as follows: DGGITQSPKYLFRKEGQNVTLSCEQNLNHDAMYWYRQDPGQGLRLIYYSQIVNDFQKGDIAEGYSVSREKKESFPLTVTSAQKNPTAFYLCASSIVQSRDQYFGPGTRLLVL.

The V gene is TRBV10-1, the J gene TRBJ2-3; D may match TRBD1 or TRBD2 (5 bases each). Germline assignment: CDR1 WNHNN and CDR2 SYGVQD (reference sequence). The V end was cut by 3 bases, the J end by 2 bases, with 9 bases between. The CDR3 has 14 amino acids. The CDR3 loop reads CASSEDGATDTQYF. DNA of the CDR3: TGCGCCAGCAGTGAAGACGGGGCCACAGATACGCAGTATTTT.

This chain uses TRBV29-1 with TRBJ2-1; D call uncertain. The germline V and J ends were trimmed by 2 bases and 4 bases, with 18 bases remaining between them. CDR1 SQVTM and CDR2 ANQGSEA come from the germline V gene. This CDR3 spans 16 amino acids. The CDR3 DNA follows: TGCAGCGTTGAAAGTGACAATCGAGCAAATTACAATGAGCAGTTCTTC. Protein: CSVESDNRANYNEQFF.

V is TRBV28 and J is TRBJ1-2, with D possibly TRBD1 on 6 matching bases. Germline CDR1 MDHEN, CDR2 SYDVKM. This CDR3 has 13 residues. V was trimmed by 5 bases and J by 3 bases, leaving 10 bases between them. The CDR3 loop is CASSKRGDYGYTF. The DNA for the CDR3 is TGTGCCAGCAGTAAAAGGGGGGACTATGGCTACACCTTC.

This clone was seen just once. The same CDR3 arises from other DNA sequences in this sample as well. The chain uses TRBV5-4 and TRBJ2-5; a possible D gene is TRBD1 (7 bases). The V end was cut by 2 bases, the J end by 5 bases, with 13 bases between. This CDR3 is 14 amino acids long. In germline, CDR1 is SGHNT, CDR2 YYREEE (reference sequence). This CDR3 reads CASSLGGGLETQYF. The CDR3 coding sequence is TGTGCCAGCAGCTTAGGAGGGGGCTTGGAGACCCAGTACTTC. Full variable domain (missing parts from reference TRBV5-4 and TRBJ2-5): ETGVTQSPTHLIKTRGQQVTLRCSSQSGHNTVSWYQQALGQGPQFIFQYYREEENGRGNFPPRFSGLQFPNYSSELNVNALELDDSALYLCASSLGGGLETQYFGPGTRLLVL.

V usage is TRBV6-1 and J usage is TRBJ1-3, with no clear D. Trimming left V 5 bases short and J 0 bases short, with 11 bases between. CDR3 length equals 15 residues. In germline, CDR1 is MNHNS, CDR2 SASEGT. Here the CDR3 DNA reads TGTGCCAGCAGTCCCAATCTAGACTCTGGAAACACCATATATTTT. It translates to CASSPNLDSGNTIYF.

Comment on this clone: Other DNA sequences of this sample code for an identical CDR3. CDR3 loop: CASSLAGSPYEQYF. In DNA form, the CDR3 reads TGCGCCAGCAGCTTGGCCGGCAGCCCCTACGAGCAGTACTTC. The genes are TRBV5-1 and TRBJ2-7, with D uncertain. V was trimmed by 0 bases and J by 2 bases, leaving 9 bases between them. The CDR3 length is 14 residues. Germline values: CDR1 SGHRS, CDR2 YFSETQ.

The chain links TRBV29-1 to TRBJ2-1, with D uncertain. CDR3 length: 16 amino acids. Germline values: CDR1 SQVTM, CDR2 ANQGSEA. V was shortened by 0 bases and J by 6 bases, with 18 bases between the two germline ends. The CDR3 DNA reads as TGCAGCGTTGAAGAAGCTACGGCAGCATGGGCCAATGAGCAGTTCTTC. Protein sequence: CSVEEATAAWANEQFF.

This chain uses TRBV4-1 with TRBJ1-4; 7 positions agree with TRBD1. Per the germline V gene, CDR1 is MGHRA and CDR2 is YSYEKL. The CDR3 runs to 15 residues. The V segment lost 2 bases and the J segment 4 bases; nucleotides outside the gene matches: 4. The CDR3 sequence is CASSQWTGLNEKLFF. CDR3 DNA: TGCGCCAGCAGCCAATGGACAGGCCTTAATGAAAAACTGTTTTTT.

CDR3 bases: TGTGCCAGCAGTGAAGAGGGGGGTCAGCCCCAGCATTTT. This translates into CASSEEGGQPQHF. The rearrangement uses TRBV6-1 and TRBJ1-5, with TRBD1 as a possible D gene (6 bases). Trimming took 1 base from V and 6 from J, leaving 7 bases between them. The CDR3 loop spans 13 amino acids. Germline lookup yields CDR1 MNHNS and CDR2 SASEGT.